These T cell receptor beta chains were read from a single sample in a study of cytomegalovirus exposure and HLA in healthy donors. Sequencing used immunoSEQ multiplex PCR; TCRdb keeps in-frame clones, though not all of them. The sample contains 90,000 to 130,000 clones, approximately 79% of which appear only once. Sequencing was done on a sample of PBMCs. The source of these receptors is a man under 40 in good health and CMV-seropositive. The CDR3 runs from the conserved cysteine through the conserved F or W. Fields, in order: clone size, D gene, V gene, CDR3 length, J gene, CDR3 DNA, CDR3 protein. The D gene is left open where the match is weak. Clone size is shown for a subset of rows, as once, few, many or a class of expanded clone.

.	.	TRBV6-6	12	TRBJ1-2	TGTGCCACCTCCGCGGCCGTCTATGGCTACACCTTC	CATSAAVYGYTF
.	TRBD2	TRBV14	17	TRBJ2-3	TGTGCCAGCAGCCACCGACTAGCGGGGGGATCCACAGATACGCAGTATTTT	CASSHRLAGGSTDTQYF
.	.	TRBV29-1	13	TRBJ2-7	TGCAGCGTTGGCGGGACCGACCCTCGCGAGCAGTACTTC	CSVGGTDPREQYF
.	.	TRBV6-6	14	TRBJ1-4	TGTGCCAGCAGTTACGGATTCGAGGGTGAAAAACTGTTTTTT	CASSYGFEGEKLFF
.	.	TRBV21-1	14	TRBJ2-7	TGTGCCAGCAGCAAAGGGGCTCTACCCTACGAGCAGTACTTC	CASSKGALPYEQYF
.	.	TRBV27	17	TRBJ1-4	TGTGCCAGCAGTTTATCGCACAGGTTACTCGGGGGAGAAAAACTGTTTTTT	CASSLSHRLLGGEKLFF
few	.	TRBV7-3	13	TRBJ1-1	TGTGCCAGCAGCCCTCAGGCTGACACTGAAGCTTTCTTT	CASSPQADTEAFF
.	TRBD1	TRBV5-4	15	TRBJ1-2	TGTGCCAGCAGCTCCCCTGCGGACAGGGGGGAGGGCTACACCTTC	CASSSPADRGEGYTF
.	TRBD2	TRBV23-1	19	TRBJ2-7	TGCGCCAGCAGTCAATCGGGACTAGCGGATTTTTCGAGCTCCTACGAGCAGTACTTC	CASSQSGLADFSSSYEQYF
.	TRBD1	TRBV2	15	TRBJ1-2	TGTGCCAGCAGCCAGGGACAGGGCGTCATCTATGGCTACACCTTC	CASSQGQGVIYGYTF
.	TRBD2	TRBV30	12	TRBJ2-7	TGTGCCTGGAGCTCCGCGGGGGTCGAGCAGTACTTC	CAWSSAGVEQYF
.	.	TRBV19	11	TRBJ2-7	TGTGCGGCGGCCTCCTCCTACGAGCAGTACTTC	CAAASSYEQYF
.	.	TRBV11-2	14	TRBJ2-7	TGTGCCAGCAGCTTCGGAACAGCGGATTACGAGCAGTACTTC	CASSFGTADYEQYF
.	.	TRBV10-2	13	TRBJ1-6	TGCGCCAGCCAGGACATCTTAAATTCACCCCTCCACTTT	CASQDILNSPLHF
.	.	TRBV6-4	16	TRBJ1-5	TGTGCCAGCAGTGACCCAGGACTGCATAGCAATCAGCCCCAGCATTTT	CASSDPGLHSNQPQHF
few	.	TRBV2	14	TRBJ1-4	TGTGCCAGCAGTGAAGCGCTCTTCAGAGAAAAACTGTTTTTT	CASSEALFREKLFF
.	.	TRBV7-2	14	TRBJ1-1	TGTGCCAGCAGCCACGACGGGGGGAACACTGAAGCTTTCTTT	CASSHDGGNTEAFF
.	TRBD1	TRBV19	16	TRBJ1-5	TGTGCCAGTAGTCCGAGAAGGGACAGCCCCTATCAGCCCCAGCATTTT	CASSPRRDSPYQPQHF
.	.	TRBV7-2	13	TRBJ1-3	TGTGCCAGCAGCTTACAGGGAGGAAACACCATATATTTT	CASSLQGGNTIYF
few	TRBD1	TRBV27	19	TRBJ2-3	TGTGCCAGCAGTCTCCGCCCGGGACAGGGAAGAGGAGGGACAGATACGCAGTATTTT	CASSLRPGQGRGGTDTQYF
.	TRBD1	TRBV5-1	17	TRBJ2-7	TGCGCCAGCAGCCCGCTGGACGGACAGGAGAGCTCCTACGAGCAGTACTTC	CASSPLDGQESSYEQYF
.	.	TRBV30	12	TRBJ1-2	TGTGCCTGGAGTGACAGGAACTATGGCTACACCTTC	CAWSDRNYGYTF
few	.	TRBV5-8	13	TRBJ1-5	TGTGCCAGCAGCTTTGACACCAATCAGCCCCAGCATTTT	CASSFDTNQPQHF
.	TRBD2	TRBV5-6	15	TRBJ2-7	TGTGCCAGCAGCCCGGGGACGGGACTAGCCTACGAGCAGTACTTC	CASSPGTGLAYEQYF
.	.	TRBV14	18	TRBJ1-2	TGTGCCAGCAGCCAAGATGGCCGTACACCGGGGAAGTATCCTGGCTACACCTTC	CASSQDGRTPGKYPGYTF
.	TRBD2	TRBV28	16	TRBJ2-3	TGTGCCAGCAGCAGTCTACTAGCGGGAATCACAGATACGCAGTATTTT	CASSSLLAGITDTQYF
.	TRBD2	TRBV29-1	17	TRBJ2-3	TGCAGCGTTGACGGGACTAGCGGGGTACATAGCACAGATACGCAGTATTTT	CSVDGTSGVHSTDTQYF
.	.	TRBV27	14	TRBJ1-1	TGTGCCAGCAGTTTTGGGGGCGCGGACACTGAAGCTTTCTTT	CASSFGGADTEAFF
few	.	TRBV6-5	14	TRBJ1-5	TGTGCCAGCAGTAAAACAGGGATGGGGCAGCCCCAGCATTTT	CASSKTGMGQPQHF
.	.	TRBV7-9	15	TRBJ1-1	TGTGCCAGCAGCCCCGAGAGGGCCTTGGGTACTGAAGCTTTCTTT	CASSPERALGTEAFF
.	TRBD2	TRBV7-6	17	TRBJ2-5	TGTGCCAGCAGCTTAGGAGGGCTAGCGGGGGTCCAAGAGACCCAGTACTTC	CASSLGGLAGVQETQYF
.	TRBD1	TRBV11-3	16	TRBJ1-2	TGTGCCAGCAGCTTAGCCAGCGACAGGGGCCCCGAGGGCTACACCTTC	CASSLASDRGPEGYTF
.	TRBD2	TRBV12-5	17	TRBJ2-5	TGTGCTAGTGGTTTTCTAGCGGGGGACAAGTACCAAGAGACCCAGTACTTC	CASGFLAGDKYQETQYF
.	.	TRBV19	17	TRBJ2-1	TGTGCCAGTAGTATCCAGGGGCCGACCCTTTCTCTCAATGAGCAGTTCTTC	CASSIQGPTLSLNEQFF
.	TRBD2	TRBV14	14	TRBJ2-3	TGTGCCAGCAGGCGTAGCGGGGGGTCGGATACGCAGTATTTT	CASRRSGGSDTQYF
.	.	TRBV2	14	TRBJ1-5	TGTGCCAGCAGTGAGTCAACAGACAATCAGCCCCAGCATTTT	CASSESTDNQPQHF
.	TRBD2	TRBV19	15	TRBJ2-1	TGTGCCAGTACCCTAGCGGGTCCCTCCTACAATGAGCAGTTCTTC	CASTLAGPSYNEQFF
.	TRBD1	TRBV27	15	TRBJ2-7	TGTGCCAGCAGCCCCAACAGGGGTAAGCTGTACGAGCAGTACTTC	CASSPNRGKLYEQYF
.	.	TRBV2	15	TRBJ2-3	TGTGCCAGCAGTGAAGGTCAGACAACCACAGATACGCAGTATTTT	CASSEGQTTTDTQYF
once	TRBD1	TRBV19	16	TRBJ1-1	TGTGCCAGTAGTCCGCTAAACAGGGGGTGGAACACTGAAGCTTTCTTT	CASSPLNRGWNTEAFF
.	.	TRBV5-6	15	TRBJ2-3	TGTGCCAGCAGCTTGGTTCGGGAACAGATGGATACGCAGTATTTT	CASSLVREQMDTQYF
.	TRBD2	TRBV12-5	16	TRBJ2-1	TGTGCTAGTGGTCCGTGGACTAGCGGGGGGGCTAAGGAGCAGTTCTTC	CASGPWTSGGAKEQFF
.	TRBD2	TRBV9	16	TRBJ2-2	TGTGCCAGCAGCCCCCGACTAGCGGGGGGTTCGGGGGAGCTGTTTTTT	CASSPRLAGGSGELFF
few	.	TRBV5-1	14	TRBJ1-4	TGCGCCAGCAGCTCCGGGAATATCGGTGAAAAACTGTTTTTT	CASSSGNIGEKLFF
.	TRBD2	TRBV19	16	TRBJ2-7	TGTGCCAGTAGTAGATTAAGCGGGGGATCCTCCTACGAGCAGTACTTC	CASSRLSGGSSYEQYF
once	TRBD1	TRBV25-1	16	TRBJ2-3	TGTGCCAGCACGAATCAGGGGGCGCATTCTAACGATACGCAGTATTTT	CASTNQGAHSNDTQYF
.	.	TRBV7-2	15	TRBJ1-6	TGTGCCAGCAGCACCCCGGGTTCATATAATTCACCCCTCCACTTT	CASSTPGSYNSPLHF
.	.	TRBV9	13	TRBJ1-4	TGTGCCAGCAGCGTAGGGCCCAATGAAAAACTGTTTTTT	CASSVGPNEKLFF
.	TRBD2	TRBV9	16	TRBJ2-3	TGTGCCAGCAGCCACGGTGGGGGGGGGAGGACAGATACGCAGTATTTT	CASSHGGGGRTDTQYF
.	.	TRBV7-8	14	TRBJ1-5	TGTGCCAGCAGCTTGGGGGGAGGCAATCAGCCCCAGCATTTT	CASSLGGGNQPQHF
.	TRBD1	TRBV4-1	16	TRBJ2-3	TGCGCCAGCAGCCAACCTGGGACAGGGAGCACAGATACGCAGTATTTT	CASSQPGTGSTDTQYF
.	.	TRBV5-1	12	TRBJ2-1	TGCGCCAGCAGCTTGGCCCTGAATGAGCAGTTCTTC	CASSLALNEQFF